Each of the 25 T cell receptor beta chains below was sequenced from the same sample in a study of blood T cell repertoires in COVID-19 (dated by TCRdb to the early 2020s). The library relied on the immunoSEQ multiplex PCR assay. TCRdb carries this immuneACCESS record with in-frame sequences only. Its versions omit some clonotypes, under half of them owing to an unresolved V gene in the studies checked, with the rest unexplained. This sample has 300,000 to 450,000 clones in its table, and approximately 86% of those were observed once. The top ten constitute about 3% of the sample. The sequencing input was peripheral blood. Receptors originate from a human donor in a cohort sampled during active COVID-19.

This clone was picked up many times. The chain has TRBV9 and TRBJ2-2, with 7 bases fitting TRBD2. CDR3 length: 16 amino acids. With 3 bases clipped from V and 0 bases from J, the junction kept 5 bases outside the gene matches. Germline V gives CDR1 SGDLS, CDR2 YYNGEE. CDR3 protein: CASSASGVTNTGELFF. The CDR3 bases are TGTGCCAGCAGCGCCAGCGGGGTTACGAACACCGGGGAGCTGTTTTTT.

The chain carries TRBV6-5 and TRBJ2-7; TRBD1 matches at 7 bases. The CDR3 length is 15 residues. J lost 0 bases, V lost 5 bases, and 7 bases had no gene match. In germline, CDR1 is MNHEY, CDR2 SVGAGI. The CDR3 coding sequence is TGTGCCAGCAGTCACCGGGACAGCTTCTCCTACGAGCAGTACTTC. Translated: CASSHRDSFSYEQYF.

The rearrangement joins TRBV9 to TRBJ1-1; D unresolved. Germline V gene lookup returns CDR1 SGDLS and CDR2 YYNGEE. This CDR3 is 15 amino acids long. V lost 0 bases and J lost 1, with 10 bases in between. The CDR3 DNA sequence: TGTGCCAGCAGCGTAGTAGCCCGGGGGAACACTGAAGCTTTCTTT. This translates into CASSVVARGNTEAFF. The entire variable domain, with the rest obtained from reference TRBV9 and TRBJ1-1, is as follows: DSGVTQTPKHLITATGQRVTLRCSPRSGDLSVYWYQQSLDQGLQFLIQYYNGEERAKGNILERFSAQQFPDLHSELNLSSLELGDSALYFCASSVVARGNTEAFFGQGTRLTVV.

The rearrangement links TRBV11-2 to TRBJ1-3; TRBD1 matches at 7 bases. V was clipped by 8 bases and J by 4 bases; unmatched bases: 8. Looked up from germline, CDR1 is SGHAT and CDR2 is FQNNGV. This CDR3 is 14 amino acids long. The CDR3 DNA follows: TGTGCCAGCGCCGTTGGGACAGTCGGAAACACCATATATTTT. Translation gives CASAVGTVGNTIYF.

J is TRBJ2-2 and V is TRBV28, with D unclear. CDR3 length: 15 residues. The V gene's germline CDR1 is MDHEN and CDR2 SYDVKM. V dropped 2 bases and J dropped 4 bases, with 11 bases sitting between them. The CDR3 spells CASSLRGTLTGELFF. CDR3 sequence (DNA): TGTGCCAGCAGTTTAAGAGGAACCCTCACCGGGGAGCTGTTTTTT. Full variable domain (remainder filled in from reference TRBV28 and TRBJ2-2): DVKVTQSSRYLVKRTGEKVFLECVQDMDHENMFWYRQDPGLGLRLIYFSYDVKMKEKGDIPEGYSVSREKKERFSLILESASTNQTSMYLCASSLRGTLTGELFFGEGSRLTVL.

This clone occurred once. This chain connects TRBV3-1 (or the pseudogene TRBV3-2) to TRBJ2-5, with 10 bases lining up with TRBD2. J was trimmed by 14 bases and V by 0 bases; bases with no gene match: 9. Germline CDR1 and CDR2: LGHDT and YNNKEL (reference sequence). The CDR3 sequence is 14 residues long. CDR3 nucleotide sequence: TGTGCCAGCAGCCAAGATTCGACTAGCGGGCCCCTCTACTTC. Its translation is CASSQDSTSGPLYF.

V gene TRBV10-3 combines with J gene TRBJ1-1; the D gene is possibly TRBD1 (5 bases). The ends were cut back, 11 bases at V and 1 base at J, with 17 bases in the middle. The length of the CDR3 is 14 residues. Germline assignment: CDR1 ENHRY and CDR2 SYGVKD. The CDR3 coding sequence is TGTGCCTCACTACCCCAGGGATGGAACACTGAAGCTTTCTTT. This sequence encodes CASLPQGWNTEAFF.

The gene calls are TRBV19 and TRBJ1-2; TRBD1 might be the D (5 bases). Germline CDR1 is LNHDA and CDR2 is SQIVND (reference sequence). V dropped 3 bases and J dropped 4 bases, with 18 bases sitting between them. The CDR3 has 16 amino acids. The CDR3, as DNA: TGTGCCAGTAGTATGGGTCTTGGGGGGTCAATCTATGGCTACACCTTC. The encoded protein is CASSMGLGGSIYGYTF.

The rearrangement links TRBV5-4 to TRBJ2-1, with 11 bases fitting TRBD2. The V and J ends lost 3 bases and 4 bases, in that order; junction bases with no gene match: 3. The CDR3 has 15 amino acids. Per the germline V gene, CDR1 is SGHNT and CDR2 is YYREEE (reference sequence). The CDR3 here is CASSSGLAEYNEQFF. The CDR3, as DNA: TGTGCCAGCAGCTCGGGACTAGCGGAATACAATGAGCAGTTCTTC.

This CDR3 is CASSLLAGVSPNEQFF. DNA for the CDR3: TGCGCCAGCAGCTTGCTAGCGGGAGTCTCCCCCAATGAGCAGTTCTTC. V and J are TRBV5-1 and TRBJ2-1, with 10 bases identical to TRBD2. This CDR3 comprises 16 residues. V lost 1 base, J lost 6 bases, and 7 bases stayed unmatched. Per the germline V gene, CDR1 is SGHRS and CDR2 is YFSETQ. The variable domain in full, completed from reference TRBV5-1 and TRBJ2-1, reads KAGVTQTPRYLIKTRGQQVTLSCSPISGHRSVSWYQQTPGQGLQFLFEYFSETQRNKGNFPGRFSGRQFSNSRSEMNVSTLELGDSALYLCASSLLAGVSPNEQFFGPGTRLTVL.

The rearrangement links TRBV5-6 to TRBJ2-2; 7 bases are shared with TRBD1. Germline CDR1 SGHDT, CDR2 YYEEEE. V shed 3 bases, J shed 2 bases, and the junction held 7 bases outside the gene matches. The CDR3 spans 16 residues. The CDR3 sequence is CASSSRQGINTGELFF. CDR3 nucleotide sequence: TGTGCCAGCAGCTCCCGACAGGGTATCAACACCGGGGAGCTGTTTTTT.

Regarding this clone: Other DNA sequences in the same sample also yield this CDR3. CDR3 DNA: TGTGCCAGCAGCCAAGGACAATATGGCTACACCTTC. Protein: CASSQGQYGYTF. The chain combines TRBV3-1 (or the pseudogene TRBV3-2) with TRBJ1-2; no reliable D call. This CDR3 spans 12 amino acids. The V and J ends lost 1 base and 5 bases respectively, with 5 bases between them. The V gene's germline CDR1 is LGHDT and CDR2 YNNKEL (reference sequence).

This rearrangement joins TRBV24-1 to TRBJ1-5; D not resolved. The CDR3 runs to 13 residues. Germline assignment: CDR1 KGHDR and CDR2 SFDVKD. The V end was cut by 6 bases, the J end by 5 bases, with 10 bases between. The CDR3 region is CATSRGPDQPQHF. In DNA, the CDR3 is TGTGCCACCAGTAGAGGGCCCGATCAGCCCCAGCATTTT.

CDR3 DNA sequence: TGTGCCTGGAGTGACATAGGGAGGGTCTCCGTTAATGAAAAACTGTTTTTT. It encodes CAWSDIGRVSVNEKLFF. The rearrangement uses TRBV30 and TRBJ1-4; D not resolved. The CDR3 consists of 17 residues. V was pared by 1 base and J by 4 bases, with 19 bases between. The germline gives CDR1 GTSNPN, CDR2 SVGIG (reference sequence).

In its sample, this clone was seen once. The chain is built from TRBV19 and TRBJ2-7, with 10 bases that match TRBD2. Trimming at V came to 5 bases and at J to 5 bases, leaving 18 bases not matched to a gene. CDR1 and CDR2 from the germline V gene are LNHDA and SQIVND (reference sequence). The CDR3 sequence is 18 residues long. Written as DNA, the CDR3 is TGTGCCAGTAGTCACACGGGACTAGCGACACGGAGGTCCGACGAGCAGTACTTC. Translation: CASSHTGLATRRSDEQYF.

This clone was counted once. The chain uses TRBV6-5 and TRBJ2-5; D gene uncertain. V was trimmed by 7 bases and J by 2 bases, leaving 8 bases between them. CDR1 is MNHEY, CDR2 SVGAGI, per germline. The length of the CDR3 is 12 residues. CDR3 loop: CASKQTQETQYF. DNA of the CDR3: TGTGCCAGCAAGCAGACTCAAGAGACCCAGTACTTC.

The gene calls are TRBV12-3 or TRBV12-4 and TRBJ1-1; maybe TRBD1 (5 bases). The CDR3 contains 11 residues. The V end was cut by 9 bases, the J end by 4 bases, with 9 bases between. The CDR3 reads CASNRGTEAFF. DNA of the CDR3: TGTGCCAGTAATAGGGGCACTGAAGCTTTCTTT.

The chain is built from TRBV6-5 and TRBJ1-1; D is perhaps TRBD1 (6 bases). Germline V CDR1 and CDR2: MNHEY, SVGAGI. Trimming cost V 0 bases and J 0 bases, with 11 bases left between them. This CDR3 has 16 amino acids. CDR3: CASSYSAGALNTEAFF. In nucleotides, the CDR3 is TGTGCCAGCAGTTACTCAGCAGGGGCGTTGAACACTGAAGCTTTCTTT.

In this sample, this clone turned up once. The chain links TRBV20-1 to TRBJ2-5; 11 positions agree with TRBD2. The length of the CDR3 is 17 residues. The V and J ends lost 3 bases and 2 bases, in that order; junction bases with no gene match: 11. In germline, CDR1 is DFQATT, CDR2 SNEGSKA (reference sequence). CDR3 loop: CSASSLAGAQFQETQYF. The CDR3 nucleotides read TGCAGTGCTAGTTCACTAGCGGGGGCACAGTTTCAAGAGACCCAGTACTTC.

The chain has TRBV5-6 and TRBJ1-4; D not resolved. V was trimmed by 5 bases and J by 4 bases, leaving 6 bases between them. CDR3 length: 12 amino acids. Germline-derived CDR1 and CDR2 are SGHDT and YYEEEE. Here the CDR3 DNA reads TGTGCCAGCAGTTCCTTTAATGAAAAACTGTTTTTT. Translating it yields CASSSFNEKLFF.

The chain combines TRBV11-2 with TRBJ1-4, with 7 bases that match TRBD1. The CDR3 has 15 residues. Looked up from germline, CDR1 is SGHAT and CDR2 is FQNNGV. V lost 5 bases, J lost 3 bases, and 6 bases stayed unmatched. The DNA for the CDR3 is TGTGCCAGCAGCAAAACAGGGGTCCCTAATGAAAAACTGTTTTTT. Its protein is CASSKTGVPNEKLFF.

The chain is built from TRBV7-9 and TRBJ2-1; weak D call: TRBD1 (5 bases). Trimming shortened V by 1 base and J by 0 bases, and 10 bases separated the two germline ends. Per germline, CDR1 SEHNR and CDR2 FQNEAQ (reference sequence). The CDR3 extends over 16 amino acids. The CDR3 region is CASSLGVGASYNEQFF. For the CDR3, the DNA is TGTGCCAGCAGCTTAGGGGTTGGGGCCTCCTACAATGAGCAGTTCTTC.

This chain links TRBV6-1 with TRBJ2-7, with 11 bases that match TRBD2. This CDR3 spans 16 amino acids. V shed 4 bases, J shed 4 bases, and the junction held 9 bases outside the gene matches. Germline CDR1 MNHNS, CDR2 SASEGT. This CDR3 is CASSAPRLAGRYEQYF. In nucleotides, the CDR3 is TGTGCCAGCAGTGCGCCAAGACTAGCGGGAAGATACGAGCAGTACTTC.

The genes are TRBV7-9 and TRBJ2-7; no firm D call. V lost 5 bases and J 4 bases, leaving 21 bases between the germline ends. The CDR3 has 16 amino acids. Germline V lookup: CDR1 SEHNR, CDR2 FQNEAQ (reference sequence). DNA of the CDR3: TGTGCCAGCAGCCCCCCTTTCCGGGTTGGATTATACGAGCAGTACTTC. Translated, it gives CASSPPFRVGLYEQYF.

The chain is built from TRBV9 and TRBJ1-6, with a weak D call TRBD1 (6 bases). Germline V CDR1 and CDR2: SGDLS, YYNGEE. V was trimmed by 3 bases and J by 11 bases, leaving 12 bases between them. This CDR3 contains 13 residues. The CDR3 reads CASSAGGAAPLHF. CDR3 nucleotide sequence: TGTGCCAGCAGCGCCGGGGGGGCCGCACCCCTCCACTTT. Full variable domain (missing parts from reference TRBV9 and TRBJ1-6): DSGVTQTPKHLITATGQRVTLRCSPRSGDLSVYWYQQSLDQGLQFLIQYYNGEERAKGNILERFSAQQFPDLHSELNLSSLELGDSALYFCASSAGGAAPLHFGNGTRLTVT.